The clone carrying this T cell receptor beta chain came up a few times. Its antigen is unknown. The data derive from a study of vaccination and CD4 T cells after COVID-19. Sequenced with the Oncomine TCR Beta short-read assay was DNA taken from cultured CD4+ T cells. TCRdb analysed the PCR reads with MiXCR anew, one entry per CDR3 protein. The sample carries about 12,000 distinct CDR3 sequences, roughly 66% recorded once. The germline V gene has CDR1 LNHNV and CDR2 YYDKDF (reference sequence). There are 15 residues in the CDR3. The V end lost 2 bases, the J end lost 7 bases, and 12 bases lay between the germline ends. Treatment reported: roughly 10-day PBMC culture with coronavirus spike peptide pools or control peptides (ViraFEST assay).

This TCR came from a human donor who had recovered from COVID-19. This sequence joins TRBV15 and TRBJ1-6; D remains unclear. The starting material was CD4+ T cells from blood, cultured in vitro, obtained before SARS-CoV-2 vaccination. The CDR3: CATSRPPLGNSPLHF. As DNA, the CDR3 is TGTGCCACCAGCAGACCCCCGTTGGGGAATTCACCCCTCCACTTT.